The following is a T cell receptor (beta chain) sequence with its context. This clonotype has just a few counts. Its antigen specificity is not known. One end of the junction fails to match germline, which may point to a read error. The data stem from a study of blood T cells in healthy people across ages (dated by TCRdb to the mid-2010s). At the level of the whole study: In model experiments, roughly one uniquely barcoded TCR beta cDNA molecule per two T cells was captured by template switching. Using deep sequencing normalized with unique cDNA molecular identifiers, the study measured how TCR beta repertoire diversity changes with age. Donors were grouped into four age groups: young (average approximately 15 years), middle-aged (roughly 40), aged (over 55) and long-lived (just over 80). To avoid experimental bias, donors of different ages were randomly spread across the sequencing lanes. Two additional independent replicas of 1 million unique cDNA reads from the same blood draw were analyzed for two donors (one aged 18 to 29 and one aged 80 or older). Study-level results and caveats: Conclusive comparison of naive and antigen-experienced compartments was prevented by the profiling of bulk unsorted PBMCs. As age increased, observed TCR beta diversity per million T cells dropped in a roughly linear way, and a significant reduction was already evident by age 40. Because the CMV infection status of the donors was unknown, age-related changes in expanded clonotypes may potentially have been confounded. Compared with the aged group, the long-lived group had more naive CD4+ T cells, fewer expanded clones and increased TCR diversity, suggesting age selection. There was a strong correlation between observed TCR beta diversity and the percentage of naive T cells measured by flow cytometry. Estimates of total diversity based on one million sequenced T cells were considered lower bounds and underestimates.

Its CDR3 holds 13 amino acids, cysteine through phenylalanine. Only CDR3 DNA remains: 39 bases, in frame from the first base. The germline V gene (reference sequence) gives CDR1 as MNHNY and CDR2 as SVGAGI. The library was built by means of 5' RACE. The instrument given in TCRdb is Illumina HiSeq 2500. The second PCR ran for about 6 to 11 cycles and used a J-beta primer mix along with a sample-barcoded 5' primer. A unique molecular identifier was introduced onto each TCR beta cDNA molecule by a template-switch 5' adaptor carrying 12 random nucleotides. Each sample yielded at least 2.5 million CDR3-containing paired-end reads. The Mint cDNA synthesis kit, primed by a TRBC-specific oligonucleotide, was used to synthesize first-strand cDNA from all RNA. Following uracil-DNA glycosylase treatment, a first 18-cycle PCR with universal primers M1SS and BC2_uni_R was performed on all cDNA. As for the authors' bioinformatics: Normalization of each sample was performed by random selection of 1 million high-quality reads, each carrying a distinct molecular identifier. Instead of being binned into consensus sequences, reads with shared molecular identifiers were discarded. MiTCR, with a Q25 quality threshold and the strictest error-elimination algorithm, was used for CDR3 identification, clonotype clustering and error correction. A nonparametric unseen species model using Euler transformation provided a lower-bound estimate of total TCR beta diversity. The public reads were quality trimmed at Q25 with fastp and then assembled into clones with MiXCR by TCRdb, keeping productive beta chains. Duplicate CDR3 protein sequences are folded into a single record with the most common DNA and genes. TCRdb assigned the V and J calls; the authors' analysis was not used. Counted in this sample were roughly 800,000 distinct CDR3 sequences; more than 45% of them appeared once. The top ten constitute about 20% of the sample.

The donors were some 36 Caucasian individuals from Russia, aged roughly 6 to 100 years, who were systemically healthy. Approximately 9.7 milliliters of peripheral blood were drawn from each donor into EDTA-treated Vacutainer tubes. Ficoll-Paque density-gradient centrifugation was used to isolate PBMCs, with at least 6 million obtained per sample. Trizol reagent was used to extract total RNA from PBMCs, with at least 6 micrograms per sample. For every donor, an aliquot of PBMCs went through flow cytometry to measure the percentages of naive CD45RAhigh/CD27high T cells. The sequence derives from a man aged 25 to 40 in good health. The rearranged chain carries TRBV6-6 and TRBJ2-2; matching of 7 bases hints at TRBD2 as the D gene. Sequenced input: blood. The nucleotides read TGTGCGTCTGGGGGGGCGAAAACCGGGGAGCTGTTTTTT. Its product reads: CASGGAKTGELFF.